The 21 T cell receptor beta chains below were found in one sample sequenced in a study of pediatric ulcerative colitis. Produced via immunoSEQ multiplex PCR; TCRdb's table is partial and in-frame only. The repertoire holds 55,000 to 65,000 clones, with 75% to 85% as singletons. Sample: blood. These receptors were collected from a boy younger than 18 with moderate ulcerative colitis.

The chain uses TRBV2 and TRBJ1-1, with D possibly matching TRBD1 (6 bases). The V and J ends lost 6 bases and 6 bases respectively, with 8 bases between them. CDR1 is SNHLY, CDR2 FYNNEI, per germline. The CDR3 contains 11 residues. The CDR3 loop is CASRWGPEAFF. CDR3 nucleotides: TGTGCCAGCAGGTGGGGGCCTGAAGCTTTCTTT.

This clone was seen only a few times. The rearrangement links TRBV19 to TRBJ1-5; D perhaps matches TRBD1 (6 bases). Germline CDR1 reads LNHDA; CDR2 reads SQIVND (reference sequence). The CDR3 totals 13 residues. V lost 8 bases and J lost 6, with 14 bases in between. The CDR3 nucleotides are TGTGCCAGTCAGGACAGCAGGGCTCAGCCCCAGCATTTT. Translated: CASQDSRAQPQHF. The full variable domain, its missing parts supplied by reference TRBV19 and TRBJ1-5, is DGGITQSPKYLFRKEGQNVTLSCEQNLNHDAMYWYRQDPGQGLRLIYYSQIVNDFQKGDIAEGYSVSREKKESFPLTVTSAQKNPTAFYLCASQDSRAQPQHFGDGTRLSIL.

V usage is TRBV11-2 and J usage is TRBJ1-2; D not resolved. Trimming pared 2 bases from V and 3 bases from J, leaving 13 bases between. The CDR3 covers 15 residues. Germline CDR1 reads SGHAT; CDR2 reads FQNNGV. CDR3 nucleotide sequence: TGTGCCAGCAGCTTACGAAGTCGCCTCCACTATGGCTACACCTTC. This gives the protein CASSLRSRLHYGYTF.

The CDR3 DNA is TGTGCCAGTAGCCGCGGACAGGGATCGGCTGGAAACACCATATATTTT. Its protein is CASSRGQGSAGNTIYF. This chain connects TRBV19 to TRBJ1-3; 8 positions agree with TRBD1. Trimming at V came to 6 bases and at J to 2 bases, leaving 9 bases not matched to a gene. CDR3 size: 16 residues. Germline values: CDR1 LNHDA, CDR2 SQIVND (reference sequence).

CDR3 DNA: TGTGCCAGCAGCGTGGTTGAAGCGGTCTCCTACAATGAGCAGTTCTTC. As protein: CASSVVEAVSYNEQFF. The chain joins TRBV9 to TRBJ2-1; tentatively, D is TRBD2 (5 bases). The length of the CDR3 is 16 residues. The germline CDR1 and CDR2 sequences are SGDLS and YYNGEE. Between the trimmed V and J ends, which lost 2 bases and 0 bases, there was a span of 12 bases.

The J gene is TRBJ1-5, the V gene TRBV6-1; D perhaps matches TRBD1 (6 bases). There are 15 residues in the CDR3. Trimming removed 7 bases at V and 6 bases at J, with 19 bases between. From germline, CDR1 is MNHNS and CDR2 SASEGT. In DNA form, the CDR3 reads TGTGCCAGCAATACCCGAGGGGGAGGAGGTCAGCCCCAGCATTTT. Its translation: CASNTRGGGGQPQHF.

The chain joins TRBV5-6 to TRBJ2-5; 10 nucleotides match TRBD1. J was trimmed by 5 bases and V by 0 bases; bases with no gene match: 4. Germline V CDR1 and CDR2: SGHDT, YYEEEE. CDR3 length: 15 amino acids. CDR3 in DNA: TGTGCCAGCAGCTTGGGACAGGGGGCTAGCGAGACCCAGTACTTC. Its translation is CASSLGQGASETQYF.

The rearrangement links TRBV5-4 to TRBJ1-1; TRBD1 matches at 7 bases. The V segment lost 6 bases and the J segment 1 base; nucleotides outside the gene matches: 9. Germline values: CDR1 SGHNT, CDR2 YYREEE (reference sequence). This CDR3 comprises 15 residues. DNA of the CDR3: TGTGCCAGCACCCGACAGGGTGGCGCGAACACTGAAGCTTTCTTT. Protein product: CASTRQGGANTEAFF.

The chain combines TRBV11-1 with TRBJ1-1, with no clear D. The V gene's germline CDR1 is SGHAT and CDR2 FQDESV (reference sequence). With 3 bases removed from V and 1 base from J, the gap between germline ends came to 12 bases. CDR3 length: 15 residues. CDR3 DNA: TGTGCCAGCAGCTTCAGGTTCTCGTGGAACACTGAAGCTTTCTTT. Protein product: CASSFRFSWNTEAFF.

V gene TRBV19 combines with J gene TRBJ2-5; TRBD2 might be the D (6 bases). Germline CDR1 reads LNHDA; CDR2 reads SQIVND (reference sequence). CDR3 size: 17 residues. The V and J ends lost 6 bases and 3 bases respectively, with 23 bases between them. This chain's CDR3 is CASSPRDSRPGEETQYF. Here the CDR3 DNA reads TGTGCCAGTAGCCCCAGGGACTCAAGACCAGGAGAAGAGACCCAGTACTTC.

The genes are TRBV7-2 and TRBJ2-3; no reliable D call. Germline CDR1 and CDR2: SGHTA and FQGNSA. This CDR3 has 15 residues. V lost 1 base and J lost 2, with 10 bases in between. The CDR3 nucleotides read TGTGCCAGCAGCTTAGTCACTACATACACAGATACGCAGTATTTT. Translation gives CASSLVTTYTDTQYF.

V is TRBV6-5 and J is TRBJ2-1; D remains ambiguous. The V gene's germline CDR1 is MNHEY and CDR2 SVGAGI. V lost 6 bases and J 2 bases, leaving 14 bases between the germline ends. The CDR3 is 15 amino acids. CDR3: CASRLTRAPYNEQFF. For the CDR3, the DNA is TGTGCCAGCAGGCTTACAAGGGCCCCCTACAATGAGCAGTTCTTC.

The chain combines TRBV28 with TRBJ2-7; D perhaps matches TRBD1 (6 bases). Germline lookup yields CDR1 MDHEN and CDR2 SYDVKM. The CDR3 is 16 residues long. Trimming shortened V by 5 bases and J by 0 bases, and 17 bases separated the two germline ends. Here the CDR3 DNA reads TGTGCCAGCAGTCCGAATCTGCAGGGGAACTCCTACGAGCAGTACTTC. Its protein product is CASSPNLQGNSYEQYF.

This clone was seen just once. The gene calls are TRBV14 and TRBJ2-7; D unclear. The V and J ends lost 0 bases and 6 bases respectively, with 12 bases between them. The CDR3 is 14 amino acids. CDR1 and CDR2 (germline): SGHDN, FVKESK. DNA of the CDR3: TGTGCCAGCAGCCAAGATCTAATAAAGACCGAGCAGTACTTC. Encoded protein: CASSQDLIKTEQYF.

The V and J genes are TRBV10-3 and TRBJ2-4; 9 bases match TRBD2. This CDR3 is built from 16 residues. The V and J ends lost 2 bases and 4 bases, in that order; junction bases with no gene match: 6. Germline V lookup: CDR1 ENHRY, CDR2 SYGVKD. CDR3 in amino acids: CAISEVAGALKNIQYF. In DNA form, the CDR3 reads TGTGCCATCAGTGAGGTAGCGGGGGCCTTAAAAAACATTCAGTACTTC.

The chain couples TRBV18 to TRBJ2-2, with 11 bases matching TRBD2. V lost 2 bases, J lost 3 bases, and 2 bases stayed unmatched. Looked up from germline, CDR1 is KGHSH and CDR2 is LQKENI. The CDR3 is 16 residues long. CDR3 residues: CASSPGLAGDTGELFF. CDR3 nucleotides: TGTGCCAGCTCACCAGGACTAGCGGGCGACACCGGGGAGCTGTTTTTT. The entire variable domain, with the rest obtained from reference TRBV18 and TRBJ2-2, is as follows: NAGVMQNPRHLVRRRGQEARLRCSPMKGHSHVYWYRQLPEEGLKFMVYLQKENIIDESGMPKERFSAEFPKEGPSILRIQQVVRGDSAAYFCASSPGLAGDTGELFFGEGSRLTVL.

V is TRBV27 and J is TRBJ2-1; 8 bases fit TRBD2. V shed 3 bases and J 12 bases; nucleotides not matched to a gene: 7. The germline CDR1 and CDR2 sequences are MNHEY and SMNVEV (reference sequence). This CDR3 has 13 amino acids. This CDR3 is CASSFLAGGGQFF. The CDR3 DNA is TGTGCCAGCAGTTTCTTGGCGGGAGGAGGGCAGTTCTTC.

The chain recombines TRBV19 with TRBJ2-1; the D call may be TRBD1 or TRBD2 (5 bases each). Looked up from germline, CDR1 is LNHDA and CDR2 is SQIVND (reference sequence). Between the trimmed V and J ends, which lost 4 bases and 5 bases, there was a span of 12 bases. CDR3 length: 14 residues. The DNA for the CDR3 is TGTGCCAGTAGTAAGGGACGTTCGAACAATGAGCAGTTCTTC. This sequence encodes CASSKGRSNNEQFF.

The J gene is TRBJ1-5, the V gene TRBV7-6; tentatively, D is TRBD1 (5 bases). V lost 5 bases and J 4 bases, leaving 12 bases between the germline ends. This CDR3 comprises 14 residues. The V gene's germline CDR1 is SGHVS and CDR2 FNYEAQ. The CDR3 loop is CASSVGGGNQPQHF. The CDR3 nucleotides are TGTGCCAGCAGCGTCGGGGGGGGTAATCAGCCCCAGCATTTT.

This clone was recorded only once. V and J are TRBV6-5 and TRBJ1-3, with a possible D match to TRBD1 (5 bases). Trimming left V 2 bases short and J 4 bases short, with 12 bases between. The CDR3 covers 15 residues. Germline assignment: CDR1 MNHEY and CDR2 SVGAGI. The CDR3 sequence is CASSYQGPWGNTIYF. DNA for the CDR3: TGTGCCAGCAGTTACCAGGGCCCTTGGGGAAACACCATATATTTT.

J is TRBJ2-7 and V is TRBV28, with TRBD2 matching 15 bases. CDR3 length: 18 residues. Germline V gene sequence: CDR1 MDHEN, CDR2 SYDVKM. V lost 2 bases, J lost 7 bases, and 12 bases stayed unmatched. CDR3 amino acids: CASSLASGTSGRYGEQYF. The CDR3 DNA is TGTGCCAGCAGTTTAGCGTCGGGGACTAGCGGGAGGTATGGGGAGCAGTACTTC.